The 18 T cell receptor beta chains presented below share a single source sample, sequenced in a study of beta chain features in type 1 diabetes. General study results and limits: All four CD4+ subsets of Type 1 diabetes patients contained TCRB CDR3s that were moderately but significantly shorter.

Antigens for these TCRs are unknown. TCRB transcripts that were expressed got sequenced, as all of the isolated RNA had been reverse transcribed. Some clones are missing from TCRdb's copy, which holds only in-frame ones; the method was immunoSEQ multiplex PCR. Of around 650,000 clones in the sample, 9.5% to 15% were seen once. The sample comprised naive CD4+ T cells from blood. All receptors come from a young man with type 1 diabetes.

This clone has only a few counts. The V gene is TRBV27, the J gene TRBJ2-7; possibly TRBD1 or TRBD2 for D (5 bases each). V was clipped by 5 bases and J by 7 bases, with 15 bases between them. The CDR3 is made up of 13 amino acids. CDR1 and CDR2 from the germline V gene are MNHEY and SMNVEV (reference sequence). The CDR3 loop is CASSTPGQGEQYF. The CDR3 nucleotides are TGTGCCAGCAGTACCCCGGGGCAGGGAGAGCAGTACTTC.

The CDR3 region is CASSEASPVEQYF. The CDR3 DNA reads TGTGCCAGCAGTGAAGCGTCTCCGGTAGAGCAGTACTTC. This rearrangement joins TRBV6-1 to TRBJ2-7; D remains unclear. With 0 bases removed from V and 7 bases from J, the gap between germline ends came to 10 bases. The CDR3 length is 13 residues. Germline V gene lookup returns CDR1 MNHNS and CDR2 SASEGT.

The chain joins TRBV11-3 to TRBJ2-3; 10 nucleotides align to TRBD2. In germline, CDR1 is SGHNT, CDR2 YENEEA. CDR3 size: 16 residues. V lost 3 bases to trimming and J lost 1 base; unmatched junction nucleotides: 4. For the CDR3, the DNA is TGTGCCAGCAGCTTCTCCGGGACTAGCGGCACAGATACGCAGTATTTT. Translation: CASSFSGTSGTDTQYF.

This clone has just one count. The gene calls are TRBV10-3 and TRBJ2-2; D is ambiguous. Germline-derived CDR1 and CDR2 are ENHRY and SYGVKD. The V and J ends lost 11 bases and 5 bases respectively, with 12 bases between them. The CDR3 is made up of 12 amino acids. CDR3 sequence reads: CASRGSTGELFF. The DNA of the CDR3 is TGTGCCTCTCGTGGATCTACCGGGGAGCTGTTTTTT.

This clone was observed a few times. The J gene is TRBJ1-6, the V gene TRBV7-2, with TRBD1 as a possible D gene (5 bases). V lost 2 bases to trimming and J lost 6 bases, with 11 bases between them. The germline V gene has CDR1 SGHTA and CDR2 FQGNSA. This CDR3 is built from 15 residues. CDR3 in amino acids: CASSLMPGLNSPLHF. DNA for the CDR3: TGTGCCAGCAGCTTAATGCCGGGGCTTAATTCACCCCTCCACTTT. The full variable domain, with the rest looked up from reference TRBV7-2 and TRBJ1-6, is GAGVSQSPSNKVTEKGKDVELRCDPISGHTALYWYRQSLGQGLEFLIYFQGNSAPDKSGLPSDRFSAERTGGSVSTLTIQRTQQEDSAVYLCASSLMPGLNSPLHFGNGTRLTVT.

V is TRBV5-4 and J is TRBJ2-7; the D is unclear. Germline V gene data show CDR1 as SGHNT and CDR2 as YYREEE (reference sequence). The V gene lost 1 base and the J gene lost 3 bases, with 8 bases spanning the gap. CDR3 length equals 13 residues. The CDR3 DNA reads TGTGCCAGCAGCTTGAATAGTAACTACGAGCAGTACTTC. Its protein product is CASSLNSNYEQYF.

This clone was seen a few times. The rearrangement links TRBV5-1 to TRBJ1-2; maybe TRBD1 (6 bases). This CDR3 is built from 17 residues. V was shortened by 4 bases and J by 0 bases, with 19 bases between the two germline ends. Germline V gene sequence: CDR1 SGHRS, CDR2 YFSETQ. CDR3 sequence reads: CASSRARDTSSNYGYTF. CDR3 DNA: TGCGCCAGCAGCCGGGCGCGGGACACTTCCTCTAACTATGGCTACACCTTC.

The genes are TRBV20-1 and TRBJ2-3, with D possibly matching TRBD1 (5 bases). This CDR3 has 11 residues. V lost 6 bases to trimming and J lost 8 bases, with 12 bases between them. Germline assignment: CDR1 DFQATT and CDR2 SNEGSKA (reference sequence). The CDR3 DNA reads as TGCAGTGCGGCAGGGCCCCGTACGCAGTATTTT. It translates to CSAAGPRTQYF.

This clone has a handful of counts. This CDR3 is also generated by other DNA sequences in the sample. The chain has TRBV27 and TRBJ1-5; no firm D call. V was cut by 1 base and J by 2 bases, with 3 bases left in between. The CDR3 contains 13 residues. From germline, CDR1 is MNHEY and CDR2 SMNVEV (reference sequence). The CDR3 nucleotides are TGTGCCAGCAGTTTATTGGGCAATCAGCCCCAGCATTTT. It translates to CASSLLGNQPQHF.

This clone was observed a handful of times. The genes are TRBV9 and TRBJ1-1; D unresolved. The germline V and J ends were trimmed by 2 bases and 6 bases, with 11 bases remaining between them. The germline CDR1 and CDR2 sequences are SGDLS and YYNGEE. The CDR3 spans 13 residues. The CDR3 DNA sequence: TGTGCCAGCAGCGTCGCCCCCCCTGCTGAAGCTTTCTTT. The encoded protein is CASSVAPPAEAFF.

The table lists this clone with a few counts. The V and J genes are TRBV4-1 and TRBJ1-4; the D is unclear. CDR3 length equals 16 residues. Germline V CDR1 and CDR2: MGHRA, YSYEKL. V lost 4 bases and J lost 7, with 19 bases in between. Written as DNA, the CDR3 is TGCGCCAGCAGCCGAGGAGGAGAGGGAGGAGGTGAAAAACTGTTTTTT. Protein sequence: CASSRGGEGGGEKLFF.

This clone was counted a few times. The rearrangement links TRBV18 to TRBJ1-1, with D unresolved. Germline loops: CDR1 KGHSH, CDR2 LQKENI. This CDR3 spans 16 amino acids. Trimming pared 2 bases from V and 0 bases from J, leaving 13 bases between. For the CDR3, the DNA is TGTGCCAGCTCACCAAAAGGCGCGGGGTTGAACACTGAAGCTTTCTTT. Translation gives CASSPKGAGLNTEAFF.

The CDR3 DNA reads as TGTGCCAGCAGTGACGCGGTAAGGGATGAGCAGTTCTTC. Protein: CASSDAVRDEQFF. This chain uses TRBV2 with TRBJ2-1; D gene uncertain. The germline V gene has CDR1 SNHLY and CDR2 FYNNEI. V lost 3 bases to trimming and J lost 8 bases, with 11 bases between them. The length of the CDR3 is 13 residues.

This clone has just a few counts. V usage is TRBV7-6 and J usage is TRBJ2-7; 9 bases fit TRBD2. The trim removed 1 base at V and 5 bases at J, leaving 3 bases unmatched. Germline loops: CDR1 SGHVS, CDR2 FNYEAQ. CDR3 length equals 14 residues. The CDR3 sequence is CASSLGRTSDEQYF. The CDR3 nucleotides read TGTGCCAGCAGCTTAGGGAGGACTAGCGACGAGCAGTACTTC.

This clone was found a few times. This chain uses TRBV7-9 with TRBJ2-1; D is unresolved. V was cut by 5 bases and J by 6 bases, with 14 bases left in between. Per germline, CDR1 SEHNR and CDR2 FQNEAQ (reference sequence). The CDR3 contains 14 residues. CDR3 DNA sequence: TGTGCCAGCAGCCGCTATCTGGACGGCAATGAGCAGTTCTTC. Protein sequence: CASSRYLDGNEQFF.

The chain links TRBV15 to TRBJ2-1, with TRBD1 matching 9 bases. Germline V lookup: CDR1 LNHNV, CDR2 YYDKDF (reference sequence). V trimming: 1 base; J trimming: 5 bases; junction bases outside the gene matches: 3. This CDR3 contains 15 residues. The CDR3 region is CATSRGGQGNNEQFF. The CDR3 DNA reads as TGTGCCACCAGCAGAGGGGGACAGGGAAACAATGAGCAGTTCTTC.

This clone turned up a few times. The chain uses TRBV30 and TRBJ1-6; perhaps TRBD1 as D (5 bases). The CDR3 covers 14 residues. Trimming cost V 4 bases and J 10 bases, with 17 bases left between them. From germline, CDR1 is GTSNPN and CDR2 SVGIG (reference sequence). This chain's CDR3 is CAWTLGGTGSPLHF. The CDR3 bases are TGTGCCTGGACCCTGGGGGGAACTGGGTCACCCCTCCACTTT.

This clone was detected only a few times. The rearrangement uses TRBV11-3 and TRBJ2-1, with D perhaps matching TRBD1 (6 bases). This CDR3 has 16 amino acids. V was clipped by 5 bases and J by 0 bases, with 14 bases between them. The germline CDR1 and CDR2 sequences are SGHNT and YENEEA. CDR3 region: CASSGGPGNSYNEQFF. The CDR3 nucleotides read TGTGCCAGCAGCGGGGGCCCCGGGAACTCCTACAATGAGCAGTTCTTC.